This T cell receptor (beta chain) was sequenced during a study of control samples from healthy donors and cancer patients. Assay: immunoSEQ multiplex PCR; the TCRdb copy retains only in-frame clones and omits some. The sample carries around 68,000 clones, approximately 80% recorded once. Germline V lookup: CDR1 KGHSH, CDR2 LQKENI. The CDR3 extends over 16 amino acids. J gave up 14 bases and V 5 bases, and 14 bases lay outside the gene matches. The gene calls are TRBV18 and TRBJ1-6, with TRBD1 matching over 11 bases. The sequenced sample was blood. This TCR derives from a man over 45 in good health. This CDR3 is CASSANFGQGASALHF. Here the CDR3 DNA reads TGTGCCAGCTCAGCGAATTTCGGACAGGGGGCTTCGGCCCTCCACTTT.